The sequence of this T cell receptor (beta chain) was determined in a study of molecular identifiers for immune sequencing clone quantification. Study-level results: Clones above 20 RNA copies contained over 97% of effector molecules but under 1% of naive ones.

Naive CD8 T cells were FACS-sorted by CD8+CD4-CCR7+CD45RA+ markers. Many counts were recorded for this clonotype. Its cognate antigen is unknown. Previously described methods and listed TCR primers were used for bulk TCR libraries. MiXCR, applied by TCRdb to the PCR reads, yields one record per CDR3 protein. The table includes 85,000 to 100,000 distinct CDR3 sequences, 21% detected once. Germline CDR1 and CDR2: LGHNA and YSLEER. With 0 bases clipped from V and 2 bases from J, the junction kept 3 bases outside the gene matches. This CDR3 region has 17 residues. The origin of this receptor is a human donor in good health. Some libraries in this study had Jurkat cell RNA spiked in. Source material: naive CD8+ T cells from blood, with Jurkat cell RNA spiked in. Subset of the sample: FACS-sorted CD8+CD4-CCR7+CD45RA+ naive T cells. The chain uses TRBV4-3 and TRBJ2-3; 12 bases line up with TRBD2. The CDR3 DNA sequence: TGCGCCAGCAGCCAAGATTGGACTAGCGGGAACACAGATACGCAGTATTTT. This encodes CASSQDWTSGNTDTQYF.